These T cell receptor beta chains were read from a single sample in a study of shared clonotypes between healthy human individuals. The assay was immunoSEQ multiplex PCR, and TCRdb's table has in-frame clones only and misses some. The table records millions of clones, 95% of them present only once. The sample comprised naive CD4+ T cells sorted from blood. Source of these receptors: a man between 18 and 35 years old in good health. Each CDR3 is given with its conserved first and last residue. A D gene is named only where the DNA matches it firmly.

CASSSQGGATEAFF	TRBD1	TRBV7-8	TRBJ1-1
CASPLGNSYNSPLHF	-	TRBV7-9	TRBJ1-6
CASSFGHEQFF	-	TRBV28	TRBJ2-1
CASSMGRAGTDTQYF	TRBD2	TRBV6-5	TRBJ2-3
CASSLTLGGYTGELFF	-	TRBV7-3	TRBJ2-2
CASSWEDRGLGSTDTQYF	TRBD1	TRBV7-9	TRBJ2-3
CASSPPWGPGNTEAFF	-	TRBV13	TRBJ1-1
CSVEEGTGSYGYTF	TRBD1	TRBV29-1	TRBJ1-2
CASSMTGQLYQPQHF	-	TRBV19	TRBJ1-5
CASSPSGRETQYF	TRBD2	TRBV4-1	TRBJ2-5
CASRGQGDGYTF	TRBD1	TRBV10-2	TRBJ1-2
CASSPRTGMGLANEKLFF	TRBD1	TRBV18	TRBJ1-4
CASSLETGLGQPQHF	TRBD1	TRBV4-1	TRBJ1-5